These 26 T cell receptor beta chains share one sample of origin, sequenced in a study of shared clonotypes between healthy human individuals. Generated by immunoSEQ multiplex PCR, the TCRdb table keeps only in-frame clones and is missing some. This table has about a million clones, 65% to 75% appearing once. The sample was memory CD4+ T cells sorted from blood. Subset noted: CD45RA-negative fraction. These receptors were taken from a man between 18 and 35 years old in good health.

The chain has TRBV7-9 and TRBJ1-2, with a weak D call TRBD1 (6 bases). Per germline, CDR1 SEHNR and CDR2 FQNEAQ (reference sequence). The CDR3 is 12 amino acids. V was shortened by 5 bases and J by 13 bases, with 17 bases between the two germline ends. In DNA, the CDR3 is TGTGCCAGCAGCCTAGAGGGGGGGGTTGCCACCTTC. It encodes CASSLEGGVATF.

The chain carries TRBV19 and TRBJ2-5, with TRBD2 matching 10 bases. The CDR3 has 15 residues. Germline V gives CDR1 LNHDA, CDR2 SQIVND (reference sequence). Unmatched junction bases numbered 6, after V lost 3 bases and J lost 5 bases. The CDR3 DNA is TGTGCCAGTAGTATCTCAGCGGGAGGGCCGGAGACCCAGTACTTC. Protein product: CASSISAGGPETQYF. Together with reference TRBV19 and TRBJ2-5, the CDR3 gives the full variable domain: DGGITQSPKYLFRKEGQNVTLSCEQNLNHDAMYWYRQDPGQGLRLIYYSQIVNDFQKGDIAEGYSVSREKKESFPLTVTSAQKNPTAFYLCASSISAGGPETQYFGPGTRLLVL.

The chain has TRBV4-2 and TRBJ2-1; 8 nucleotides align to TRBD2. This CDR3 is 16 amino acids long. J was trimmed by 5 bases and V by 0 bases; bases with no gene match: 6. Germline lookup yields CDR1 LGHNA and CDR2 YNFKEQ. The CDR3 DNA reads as TGTGCCAGCAGCCAAGATTTGAGGACTAGCCACAATGAGCAGTTCTTC. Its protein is CASSQDLRTSHNEQFF.

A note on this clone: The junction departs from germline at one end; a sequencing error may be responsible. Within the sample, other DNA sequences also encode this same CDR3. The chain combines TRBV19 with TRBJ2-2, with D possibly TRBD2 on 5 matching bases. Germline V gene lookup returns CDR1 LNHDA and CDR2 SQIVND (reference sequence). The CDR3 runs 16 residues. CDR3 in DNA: TGTGCCAGTATGGCCCCTTGGCCCTTGAACACCGGGGAGTTGTTTTTT. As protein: CASMAPWPLNTGELFF.

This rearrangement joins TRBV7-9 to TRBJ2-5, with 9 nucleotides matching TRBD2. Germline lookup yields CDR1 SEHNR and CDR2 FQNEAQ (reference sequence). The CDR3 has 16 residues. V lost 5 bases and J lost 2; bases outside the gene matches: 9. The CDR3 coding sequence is TGTGCCAGCAGCCCGTTAGCGGGGGTACCGCAAGAGACCCAGTACTTC. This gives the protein CASSPLAGVPQETQYF. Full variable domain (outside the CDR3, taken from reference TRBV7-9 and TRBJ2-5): DTGVSQNPRHKITKRGQNVTFRCDPISEHNRLYWYRQTLGQGPEFLTYFQNEAQLEKSRLLSDRFSAERPKGSFSTLEIQRTEQGDSAMYLCASSPLAGVPQETQYFGPGTRLLVL.

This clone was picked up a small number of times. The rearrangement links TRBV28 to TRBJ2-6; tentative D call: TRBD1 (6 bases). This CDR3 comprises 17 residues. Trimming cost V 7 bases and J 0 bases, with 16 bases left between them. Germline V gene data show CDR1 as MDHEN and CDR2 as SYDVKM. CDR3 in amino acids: CASNQRGLGSGANVLTF. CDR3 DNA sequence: TGTGCCAGCAATCAAAGGGGGTTGGGCTCTGGGGCCAACGTCCTGACTTTC.

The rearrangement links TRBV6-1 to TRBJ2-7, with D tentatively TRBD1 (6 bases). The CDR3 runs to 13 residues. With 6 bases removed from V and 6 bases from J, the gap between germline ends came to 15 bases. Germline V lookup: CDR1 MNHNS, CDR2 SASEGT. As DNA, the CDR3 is TGTGCCAGCAGGGGGGCCGTACTAGGCGAGCAGTACTTC. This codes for CASRGAVLGEQYF.

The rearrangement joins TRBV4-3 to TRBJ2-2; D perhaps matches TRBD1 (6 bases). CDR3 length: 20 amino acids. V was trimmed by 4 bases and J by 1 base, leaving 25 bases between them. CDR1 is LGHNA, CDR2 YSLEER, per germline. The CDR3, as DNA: TGCGCCAGCAGCCCTAACATTAAAGCTGGGGGCACCAGGAACACCGGGGAGCTGTTTTTT. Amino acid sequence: CASSPNIKAGGTRNTGELFF.

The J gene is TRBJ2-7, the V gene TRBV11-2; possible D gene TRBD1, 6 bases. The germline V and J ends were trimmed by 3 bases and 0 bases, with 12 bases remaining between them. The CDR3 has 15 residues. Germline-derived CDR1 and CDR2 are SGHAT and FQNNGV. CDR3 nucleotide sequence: TGTGCCAGCAGCTTTCCGCCGGACAGCTCCTACGAGCAGTACTTC. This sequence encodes CASSFPPDSSYEQYF.

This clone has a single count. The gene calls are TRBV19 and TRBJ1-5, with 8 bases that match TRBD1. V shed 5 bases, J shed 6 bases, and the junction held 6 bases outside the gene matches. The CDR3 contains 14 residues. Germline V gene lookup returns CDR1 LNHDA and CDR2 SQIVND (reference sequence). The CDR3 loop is CASSGQGFAQPQHF. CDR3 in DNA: TGTGCCAGTAGTGGACAGGGTTTCGCTCAGCCCCAGCATTTT.

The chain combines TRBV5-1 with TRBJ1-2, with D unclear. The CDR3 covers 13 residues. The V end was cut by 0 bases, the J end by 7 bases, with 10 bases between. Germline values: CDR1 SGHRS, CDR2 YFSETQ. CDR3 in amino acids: CASSLVEGLGYTF. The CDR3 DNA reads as TGCGCCAGCAGCTTGGTGGAAGGGCTTGGCTACACCTTC.

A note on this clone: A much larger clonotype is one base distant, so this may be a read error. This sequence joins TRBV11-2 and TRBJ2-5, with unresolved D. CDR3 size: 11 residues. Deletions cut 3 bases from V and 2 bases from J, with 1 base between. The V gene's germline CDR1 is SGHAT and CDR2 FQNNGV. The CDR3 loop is CASSFQETQYF. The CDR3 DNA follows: TGTGCCAGCAGCTTTCAAGAGACCCAGTACTTC.

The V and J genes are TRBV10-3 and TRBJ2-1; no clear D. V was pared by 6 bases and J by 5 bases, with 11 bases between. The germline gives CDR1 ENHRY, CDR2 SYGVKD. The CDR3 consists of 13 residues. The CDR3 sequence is CAISDVLNNEQFF. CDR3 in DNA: TGTGCCATCAGCGACGTTTTAAACAATGAGCAGTTCTTC.

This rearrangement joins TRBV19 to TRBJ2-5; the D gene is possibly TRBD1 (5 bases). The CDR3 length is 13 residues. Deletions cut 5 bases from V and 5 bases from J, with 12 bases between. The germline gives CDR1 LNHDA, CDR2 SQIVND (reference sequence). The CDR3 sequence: CASSWGPGETQYF. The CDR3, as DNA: TGTGCCAGTAGTTGGGGCCCCGGGGAGACCCAGTACTTC.

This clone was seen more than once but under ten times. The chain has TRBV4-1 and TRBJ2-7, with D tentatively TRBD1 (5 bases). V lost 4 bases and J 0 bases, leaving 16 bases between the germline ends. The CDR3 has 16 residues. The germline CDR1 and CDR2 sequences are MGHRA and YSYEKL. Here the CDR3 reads CASSRTGSYGSYEQYF. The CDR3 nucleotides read TGCGCCAGCAGCCGAACAGGTTCGTACGGCTCCTACGAGCAGTACTTC.

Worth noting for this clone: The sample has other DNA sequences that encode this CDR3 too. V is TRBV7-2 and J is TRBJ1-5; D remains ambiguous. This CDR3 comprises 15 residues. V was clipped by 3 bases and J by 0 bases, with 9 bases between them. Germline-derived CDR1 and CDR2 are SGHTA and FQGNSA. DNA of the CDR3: TGTGCCAGCAGCTTGGAATCTTATAGCAATCAGCCCCAGCATTTT. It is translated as CASSLESYSNQPQHF.

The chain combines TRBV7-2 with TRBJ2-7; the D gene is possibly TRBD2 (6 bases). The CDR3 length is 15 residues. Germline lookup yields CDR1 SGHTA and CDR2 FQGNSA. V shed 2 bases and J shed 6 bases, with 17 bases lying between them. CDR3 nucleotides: TGTGCCAGCAGCTTAAACCCTCCGGGGGTCGGCGAGCAGTACTTC. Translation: CASSLNPPGVGEQYF.

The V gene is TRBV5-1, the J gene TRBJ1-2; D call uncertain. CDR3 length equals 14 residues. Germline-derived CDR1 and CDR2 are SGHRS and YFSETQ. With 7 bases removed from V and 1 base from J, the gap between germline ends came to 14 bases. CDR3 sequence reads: CASEAQPGNYGYTF. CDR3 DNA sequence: TGCGCCAGCGAGGCCCAACCCGGTAACTATGGCTACACCTTC.

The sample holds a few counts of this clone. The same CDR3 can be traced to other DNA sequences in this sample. The DNA of the CDR3 is TGTGCCAGCAGCTTAGGCGCGTACGAGCAGTACTTC. Translation: CASSLGAYEQYF. The V gene is TRBV7-2, the J gene TRBJ2-7; D not certain. Trimming pared 1 base from V and 4 bases from J, leaving 5 bases between. The length of the CDR3 is 12 residues. Germline loops: CDR1 SGHTA, CDR2 FQGNSA. Variable domain in full (rest from reference TRBV7-2 and TRBJ2-7): GAGVSQSPSNKVTEKGKDVELRCDPISGHTALYWYRQSLGQGLEFLIYFQGNSAPDKSGLPSDRFSAERTGGSVSTLTIQRTQQEDSAVYLCASSLGAYEQYFGPGTRLTVT.

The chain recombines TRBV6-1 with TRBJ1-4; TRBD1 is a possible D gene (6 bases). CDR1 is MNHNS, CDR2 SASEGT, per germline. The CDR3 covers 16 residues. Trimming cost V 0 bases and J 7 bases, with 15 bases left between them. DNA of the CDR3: TGTGCCAGCAGTGAAGCGCTGGGGGGCTTGGGTGAAAAACTGTTTTTT. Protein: CASSEALGGLGEKLFF.

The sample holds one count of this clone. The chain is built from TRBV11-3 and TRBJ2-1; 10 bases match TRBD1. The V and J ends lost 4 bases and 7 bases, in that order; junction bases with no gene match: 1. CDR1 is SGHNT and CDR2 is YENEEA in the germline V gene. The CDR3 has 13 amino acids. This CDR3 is CASSSGQGNEQFF. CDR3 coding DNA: TGTGCCAGCAGCTCGGGACAGGGGAATGAGCAGTTCTTC.

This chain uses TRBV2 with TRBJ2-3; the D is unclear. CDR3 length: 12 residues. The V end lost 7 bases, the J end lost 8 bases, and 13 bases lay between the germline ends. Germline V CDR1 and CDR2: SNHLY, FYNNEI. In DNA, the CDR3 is TGTGCCAGCAATCCACTTATGGGTACGCAGTATTTT. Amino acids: CASNPLMGTQYF.

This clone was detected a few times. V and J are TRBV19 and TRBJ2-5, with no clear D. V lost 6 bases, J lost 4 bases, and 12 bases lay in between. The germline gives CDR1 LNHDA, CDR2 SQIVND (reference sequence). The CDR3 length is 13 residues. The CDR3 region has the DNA TGTGCCAGTAGAGGACGTCCCCTAGAGACCCAGTACTTC. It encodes CASRGRPLETQYF.

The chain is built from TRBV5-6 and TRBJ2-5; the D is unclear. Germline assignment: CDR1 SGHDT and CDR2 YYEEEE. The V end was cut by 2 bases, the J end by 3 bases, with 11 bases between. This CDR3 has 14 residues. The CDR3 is CASSFGNREETQYF. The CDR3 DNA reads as TGTGCCAGCAGCTTTGGAAATAGGGAAGAGACCCAGTACTTC.

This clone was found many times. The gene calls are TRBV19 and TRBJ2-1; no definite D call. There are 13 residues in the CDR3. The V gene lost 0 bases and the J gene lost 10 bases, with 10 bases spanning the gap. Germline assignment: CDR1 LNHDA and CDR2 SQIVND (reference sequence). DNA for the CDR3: TGTGCCAGTAGTATAGACCAGGTCAGGGAGCAGTTCTTC. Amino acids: CASSIDQVREQFF.

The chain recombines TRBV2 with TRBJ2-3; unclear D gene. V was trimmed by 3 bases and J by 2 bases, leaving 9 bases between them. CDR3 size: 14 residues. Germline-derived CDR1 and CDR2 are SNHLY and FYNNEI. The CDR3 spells CASSDRTYTDTQYF. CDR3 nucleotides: TGTGCCAGCAGTGATCGGACCTACACAGATACGCAGTATTTT.